This TCR beta chain came from a study of blood T cell repertoires in COVID-19. Study as a whole: From T cells, B-cell-depleted T cells, or PBMCs came the material, which was cDNA or gDNA.

Germline V lookup: CDR1 MNHEY, CDR2 SVGEGT. CDR3 size: 14 residues. V dropped 4 bases and J dropped 6 bases, with 13 bases sitting between them. Per the original data handling: Researchers report that nucleated cell counts were estimated from reference gene primer amplification. Here immunoSEQ multiplex PCR was the method, and the copy in TCRdb shows in-frame clones only, minus some. V and J calls and clone size come straight from that table; D and trimming were deduced from the DNA. The sample consists of about 230,000 clones, nearly 90% of them appearing once. The sample comprised peripheral blood. The source of this sequence is a woman aged 18-29 years who had recovered from COVID-19. The chain employs TRBV6-2 or TRBV6-3 and TRBJ1-5; tentatively, D is TRBD1 (6 bases). The CDR3 nucleotides read TGTGCCAGCAGTTTCACAGGGAATTCTCAGCCCCAGCATTTT. Amino acid sequence: CASSFTGNSQPQHF.